The entry below gives a single T cell receptor (beta chain) sequence along with its context. Its matching antigen is unknown. The V end lost 3 bases, the J end lost 10 bases, and 16 bases lay between the germline ends. The CDR3 has 13 residues. Germline assignment: CDR1 SGDLS and CDR2 YYNGEE. This sample stems from a study of cytomegalovirus exposure and HLA in healthy donors. For the study at large: T cells numbering about 179 million yielded approximately 100 million unique TCR beta sequences in an earlier analysis. Study-level points and caveats: The study listed under 200 cytomegalovirus-associated TCR beta chains. For cytomegalovirus status, the classifier reportedly gave diagnoses with high specificity and sensitivity.

The PCR made use of 60 Vbeta and 13 Jbeta primers. Using immunoSEQ multiplex PCR, the repertoire was profiled, and TCRdb retains in-frame clones only, with some absent. The data hold about 120,000 clones, with around 74% observed a single time. Sequences were obtained from PBMCs. The sequence came from a man aged 55 to 70 in good health and CMV-seropositive. The genes are TRBV9 and TRBJ1-1, with unresolved D. CDR3 in DNA: TGTGCCAGCAGCGCCCGTCCTAAAGAGGTAGCTTTCTTT. As protein: CASSARPKEVAFF.